This TCR beta chain emerged from a study of CD8+CD57+ T cells in acquired aplastic anemia. This clonotype was recorded only once. It was genomic DNA that served as the template for profiling TCR beta VDJ and CDR3. TCRdb re-called the reads with MiXCR, one entry per CDR3 protein. Seen here are about 290,000 distinct CDR3 sequences, 56% observed once, and the top ten hold roughly 1.3%. Patients sequenced had flow cytometry evidence of CD8+CD57+ cell expansion. Input material: sorted CD4+, CD8+, or CD8+CD57+ T cells (not recorded which) from PBMCs. This receptor was obtained from a human donor with aplastic anemia.

This chain's CDR3 is CASSVGSSGATVETQYF. CDR3 nucleotides: TGTGCCAGCAGCGTTGGTTCTAGCGGGGCAACAGTGGAGACCCAGTACTTC. The chain combines TRBV9 with TRBJ2-5; 9 nucleotides line up with TRBD2. This CDR3 region has 17 residues. Germline CDR1 is SGDLS and CDR2 is YYNGEE. V was clipped by 2 bases and J by 5 bases; unmatched bases: 13.